These T cell receptor beta chains were read from a single sample in a study of cytomegalovirus exposure and HLA in healthy donors. Measured with immunoSEQ multiplex PCR; TCRdb has only the in-frame clones, and not every one. The profile shows approximately 200,000 clones, 79% of them singletons. The source material was PBMCs. The receptors here all came from a woman aged 25-40 years in good health and CMV-seropositive. Both conserved end residues are part of each CDR3.

v_call	j_call	cdr3_aa
TRBV6-6	TRBJ2-5	CASTRSGGINF
TRBV11-3	TRBJ2-7	CASSPDTQSGEQYF
TRBV13	TRBJ2-2	CASSTNRLASGELFF
TRBV6-5	TRBJ2-7	CASSPDSEQYF
TRBV7-9	TRBJ2-7	CASRQGGLGSSYEQYF
TRBV11-2	TRBJ2-2	CASSLGRTGSGTGELFF
TRBV11-2	TRBJ2-3	CASSPPSGGAPDTQYF
TRBV11-2	TRBJ2-3	CASYNRDTDTDTQYF
TRBV30	TRBJ1-3	CAWSVDISSGNTIYF
TRBV11-3	TRBJ2-7	CASSLGGADEQYF
TRBV6-9	TRBJ2-3	CASSYYGQGFTDTQYF
TRBV30	TRBJ2-3	CAWSAGLAGVQDTQYF
TRBV4-1	TRBJ1-4	CASSQDPTLEKLFF
TRBV9	TRBJ1-2	CASSPRTEPYGYTF
TRBV18	TRBJ2-1	CASSPPVRALGGEQFF
TRBV5-4	TRBJ2-2	CASSSTSGTLRTGELFF
TRBV6-5	TRBJ2-7	CASRMVRGSEQYF
TRBV13	TRBJ1-3	CASSSGTPWTASGNTIYF
TRBV6-7	TRBJ2-4	CASSYSYHRGPLAKNIQYF
TRBV4-2	TRBJ2-2	CASSPRFRRGGHTGELFF
TRBV5-6	TRBJ2-1	CASTMSGSYEQFF
TRBV7-9	TRBJ2-7	CASSSRDYVDEQYF
TRBV27	TRBJ1-5	CASSPRVYRVGNQPQHF
TRBV5-1	TRBJ2-1	CASSMLSVRGYNEQFF
TRBV4-3	TRBJ2-1	CASSQDRSSSYNEQFF
TRBV5-1	TRBJ2-5	CASSFIRGGETQYF
TRBV7-2	TRBJ1-6	CASSSAWSPNSPLHF
TRBV27	TRBJ2-7	CASSLSSAGSSYEQYF
TRBV2	TRBJ2-3	CASSSTGSDTQYF
TRBV7-8	TRBJ2-1	CASSLESGPYNEQFF
TRBV7-9	TRBJ1-2	CASSLQAVNYGYTF
TRBV5-6	TRBJ2-7	CASSLLAENYEQYF
TRBV19	TRBJ1-6	CASNTGKTNLHF
TRBV21-1	TRBJ1-2	CASPDRGYGYTF
TRBV7-2	TRBJ1-1	CASSLDRGIWTEAFF
TRBV4-3	TRBJ2-7	CASSQLLAVGEGEQYF
TRBV4-1	TRBJ2-7	CASSQEGQGIPEQYF
TRBV7-2	TRBJ1-5	CASSLDPFRHSNQPQHF
TRBV7-2	TRBJ1-2	CASSSQDRGAYGYTF
TRBV4-1	TRBJ1-1	CASSPRRGLEKTEAFF
TRBV6-6	TRBJ1-1	CASSYSIRTGNTEAFF
TRBV13	TRBJ2-2	CASSSSRGRLTGELFF
TRBV10-3	TRBJ1-2	CAISVRQGDYGYTF
TRBV15	TRBJ2-5	CATSSSETQYF
TRBV7-6	TRBJ2-7	CASSDSGSSYEQYF
TRBV7-2	TRBJ2-5	CASSLVWGVRETQYF
TRBV5-1	TRBJ2-5	CASSLGRRGGRETQYF
TRBV10-3	TRBJ2-1	CAISEPGISGGEQFF
TRBV11-2	TRBJ1-2	CASSLGARGYGYTF
TRBV5-1	TRBJ1-5	CASPLGTGGCRQPQHF